Each of the 27 T cell receptor beta chains below was sequenced from the same sample in a study of breast tumors, draining lymph nodes, adjacent tissues. TCRdb passed the multiplex PCR reads through MiXCR, listing each CDR3 protein once. The sample lists about 22,000 distinct CDR3 sequences; around 50% were seen once. The sample was breast tumor tissue. The receptors were sampled from a female donor with breast cancer. Some clones in this sample may be carry-over from other donors' samples.

The chain recombines TRBV9 with TRBJ2-3; TRBD1 matches 9 bases. V shed 3 bases, J shed 7 bases, and the junction held 9 bases outside the gene matches. The CDR3 totals 15 residues. The V gene's germline CDR1 is SGDLS and CDR2 YYNGEE. The CDR3 here is CASSALTGGRNTQYF. DNA for the CDR3: TGTGCCAGCAGCGCGCTGACAGGGGGTCGAAATACGCAGTATTTT.

This clonotype was counted only a few times. The chain combines TRBV30 with TRBJ1-1; D uncertain. This CDR3 is 13 amino acids long. Trimming removed 2 bases from V and 4 bases from J, with 11 bases in between. Per the germline V gene, CDR1 is GTSNPN and CDR2 is SVGIG (reference sequence). As DNA, the CDR3 is TGTGCCTGGAGTTCAGGTCCTAGCACTGAAGCTTTCTTT. It yields the protein CAWSSGPSTEAFF.

Comment on this clonotype: A junction end diverges from the germline sequence, so it may reflect a read error. V is TRBV7-2 and J is TRBJ1-2; 7 nucleotides line up with TRBD1. The CDR3 sequence is 15 residues long. Germline V gives CDR1 SGHTA, CDR2 FQGNSA. The CDR3 region has the DNA TGTGCCAGCGGCTTAGGGGGGGGACAGAGTTATGGCTACACCTTC. Amino acids: CASGLGGGQSYGYTF.

The chain uses TRBV6-5 and TRBJ2-7; 9 nucleotides match TRBD1. The germline gives CDR1 MNHEY, CDR2 SVGAGI. J was trimmed by 1 base and V by 9 bases; bases with no gene match: 7. The CDR3 loop spans 14 amino acids. For the CDR3, the DNA is TGTGCCAGAAGACTCGGACAGGGGTCCTACGAGCAGTACTTC. This sequence encodes CARRLGQGSYEQYF.

By its share, this clonotype is medium-sized (0.01 to 0.1%). One end of the junction varies from germline; a read error may be responsible. The gene calls are TRBV7-9 and TRBJ1-2; D remains ambiguous. The CDR3 contains 12 residues. Germline V lookup: CDR1 SEHNR, CDR2 FQNEAQ (reference sequence). The CDR3, as DNA: TGTGCGAGCACGGGAATTAACTATGGCTACACCTTC. Translating gives CASTGINYGYTF.

The CDR3 DNA reads TGTGCCAGCAGCGTAACGGGACAGAGCTACGAGCAGTACTTC. This translates into CASSVTGQSYEQYF. The gene calls are TRBV9 and TRBJ2-7, with TRBD1 matching over 7 bases. The CDR3 contains 14 residues. Germline assignment: CDR1 SGDLS and CDR2 YYNGEE. Germline trimming cut 1 base from V and 3 bases from J; bases unmatched to any gene: 4. Full variable domain (outside the CDR3, taken from reference TRBV9 and TRBJ2-7): DSGVTQTPKHLITATGQRVTLRCSPRSGDLSVYWYQQSLDQGLQFLIQYYNGEERAKGNILERFSAQQFPDLHSELNLSSLELGDSALYFCASSVTGQSYEQYFGPGTRLTVT.

The chain uses TRBV7-9 and TRBJ2-7; TRBD2 matches 7 bases. The CDR3 covers 14 residues. Germline V CDR1 and CDR2: SEHNR, FQNEAQ (reference sequence). The trim removed 5 bases at V and 5 bases at J, leaving 9 bases unmatched. The CDR3 spells CASSTVTGGNEQYF. CDR3 bases: TGTGCCAGCAGCACGGTAACGGGAGGTAACGAGCAGTACTTC.

This clonotype was seen only once. The CDR3 loop is CASSFNYGYTF. As DNA, the CDR3 is TGTGCCTCGTCCTTTAACTATGGCTACACCTTC. This rearrangement joins TRBV30 to TRBJ1-2; D call uncertain. The germline V gene encodes CDR1 GTSNPN and CDR2 SVGIG (reference sequence). The V gene lost 7 bases and the J gene lost 1 base, with 7 bases spanning the gap. The CDR3 loop spans 11 amino acids.

The rearrangement uses TRBV7-2 and TRBJ2-5; D gene unclear. Germline CDR1 SGHTA, CDR2 FQGNSA. Trimming cost V 5 bases and J 2 bases, with 15 bases left between them. There are 15 residues in the CDR3. CDR3 residues: CASSPSRRYQETQYF. CDR3 sequence (DNA): TGTGCCAGCAGCCCCAGTCGAAGGTATCAAGAGACCCAGTACTTC.

This chain connects TRBV7-2 to TRBJ2-7; 12 bases are a match to TRBD2. The junction had 3 bases not matched to a gene; V was cut back by 4 bases and J by 5 bases. From germline, CDR1 is SGHTA and CDR2 FQGNSA. CDR3 size: 14 residues. Written as DNA, the CDR3 is TGTGCCAGCAGCTCCCGACTAGCGGGAGACGAGCAGTACTTC. Encoded protein: CASSSRLAGDEQYF.

This clonotype ranks as medium-sized. The chain has TRBV9 and TRBJ2-5; no clear D gene. V was clipped by 4 bases and J by 5 bases, with 9 bases between them. The CDR3 length is 12 residues. Germline CDR1 SGDLS, CDR2 YYNGEE. The CDR3 DNA sequence: TGTGCCAGCAGCCTCACGGAGGAGACCCAGTACTTC. Encoded protein: CASSLTEETQYF. Full variable domain (remainder filled in from reference TRBV9 and TRBJ2-5): DSGVTQTPKHLITATGQRVTLRCSPRSGDLSVYWYQQSLDQGLQFLIQYYNGEERAKGNILERFSAQQFPDLHSELNLSSLELGDSALYFCASSLTEETQYFGPGTRLLVL.

The chain is built from TRBV24-1 and TRBJ2-3, with D perhaps assigned TRBD1 or TRBD2 (5 bases each). The CDR3 runs to 12 residues. Germline CDR1 is KGHDR and CDR2 is SFDVKD. V was shortened by 6 bases and J by 6 bases, with 9 bases between the two germline ends. The CDR3 nucleotides read TGTGCCACCAGTCCACGGGGCGATACGCAGTATTTT. Protein product: CATSPRGDTQYF.

In this sample, this clonotype is medium-sized. The chain links TRBV7-6 to TRBJ2-1; 8 nucleotides line up with TRBD2. The CDR3 extends over 15 amino acids. V trimming: 1 base; J trimming: 3 bases; junction bases outside the gene matches: 2. CDR1 is SGHVS, CDR2 FNYEAQ, per germline. Written as DNA, the CDR3 is TGTGCCAGCAGCTTAGGGACTAGCCTCTACAATGAGCAGTTCTTC. It yields the protein CASSLGTSLYNEQFF. Full variable domain (rest looked up from reference TRBV7-6 and TRBJ2-1): GAGVSQSPRYKVTKRGQDVALRCDPISGHVSLYWYRQALGQGPEFLTYFNYEAQQDKSGLPNDRFSAERPEGSISTLTIQRTEQRDSAMYRCASSLGTSLYNEQFFGPGTRLTVL.

There are many counts of this clonotype. The gene calls are TRBV7-2 and TRBJ2-3; D gene uncertain. The CDR3 is 12 amino acids. Germline lookup yields CDR1 SGHTA and CDR2 FQGNSA. V was trimmed by 3 bases and J by 5 bases, leaving 6 bases between them. DNA of the CDR3: TGTGCCAGCAGCTTTTCGGGAGATACGCAGTATTTT. It is translated as CASSFSGDTQYF.

The chain combines TRBV20-1 with TRBJ2-7; TRBD2 matches 7 bases. Germline trimming cut 0 bases from V and 2 bases from J; bases unmatched to any gene: 7. The CDR3 spans 15 residues. CDR1 is DFQATT, CDR2 SNEGSKA, per germline (reference sequence). The DNA of the CDR3 is TGCAGTGCTAGAGATCTGGCCAGCGGGACCTACGAGCAGTACTTC. Its translation: CSARDLASGTYEQYF.

In this sample, this clonotype turned up many times. The germline gene is not matched at one end of the junction; a read error may be the cause. The rearrangement joins TRBV6-2 or TRBV6-3 to TRBJ2-3; a possible D gene is TRBD2 (5 bases). Germline-derived CDR1 and CDR2 are MNHEY and SVGEGT. The CDR3 totals 14 residues. The CDR3 nucleotides read TGTGCCAGCAGTCACTCCTTGGGGAGAGATACGCAGTATTTT. This encodes CASSHSLGRDTQYF.

The V gene is TRBV20-1, the J gene TRBJ2-1; D may be TRBD1 or TRBD2 (6 bases each). Trimming pared 0 bases from V and 4 bases from J, leaving 16 bases between. CDR1 is DFQATT, CDR2 SNEGSKA, per germline (reference sequence). CDR3 size: 16 residues. CDR3 sequence: CSARDFRGPGYNEQFF. As DNA, the CDR3 is TGCAGTGCTAGAGATTTTCGGGGGCCGGGATACAATGAGCAGTTCTTC.

The genes are TRBV20-1 and TRBJ1-2, with 9 bases lining up with TRBD1. Germline trimming cut 6 bases from V and 2 bases from J; bases unmatched to any gene: 4. Germline V gives CDR1 DFQATT, CDR2 SNEGSKA (reference sequence). The CDR3 sequence is 13 residues long. The CDR3 region is CSAKGQGNYGYTF. CDR3 sequence (DNA): TGCAGTGCGAAAGGACAGGGGAACTATGGCTACACCTTC.

A remark on this clonotype: The final CDR3 position lacks the conserved phenylalanine or tryptophan, pointing to a likely read error. V is TRBV20-1 and J is TRBJ2-5; D remains ambiguous. The CDR3 covers 10 residues. V was pared by 1 base and J by 4 bases, with 1 base between. CDR1 is DFQATT and CDR2 is SNEGSKA in the germline V gene (reference sequence). CDR3 protein: CSARVETQYC. The DNA for the CDR3 is TGCAGTGCTAGAGTAGAGACCCAGTACTGC.

The rearrangement joins TRBV15 to TRBJ2-7; D might be TRBD2 (5 bases). From germline, CDR1 is LNHNV and CDR2 YYDKDF (reference sequence). The CDR3 extends over 14 amino acids. V was pared by 3 bases and J by 0 bases, with 9 bases between. The chain's CDR3 is CATSRDLISYEQYF. The CDR3 coding sequence is TGTGCCACCAGCAGGGACTTAATCTCCTACGAGCAGTACTTC.

This clonotype was observed a few times. V gene TRBV18 combines with J gene TRBJ1-1, with TRBD1 identical over 7 bases. Germline CDR1 and CDR2: KGHSH and LQKENI. The CDR3 has 15 residues. The V segment lost 2 bases and the J segment 1 base; nucleotides outside the gene matches: 4. The CDR3 spells CASSPYGTANTEAFF. CDR3 bases: TGTGCCAGCTCACCATACGGGACAGCGAACACTGAAGCTTTCTTT.

There are many counts of this clonotype. As DNA, the CDR3 is TGTGCCAGCAGTCGGGGGGTCGGGGCTTTAGAGACCCAGTACTTC. This sequence encodes CASSRGVGALETQYF. The genes are TRBV6-1 and TRBJ2-5; 7 bases line up with TRBD2. The V and J ends lost 5 bases and 4 bases, in that order; junction bases with no gene match: 10. Looked up from germline, CDR1 is MNHNS and CDR2 is SASEGT. This CDR3 region has 15 residues.

The genes are TRBV7-9 and TRBJ1-6; 7 bases are shared with TRBD1. CDR3 size: 16 residues. After removal of 5 bases from V and 7 bases from J, the junction contained 11 bases not matched to a gene. CDR1 is SEHNR and CDR2 is FQNEAQ in the germline V gene (reference sequence). CDR3 loop: CASSPGGGVDNSPLHF. The CDR3 nucleotides are TGTGCCAGCAGCCCAGGGGGGGGGGTCGACAATTCACCCCTCCACTTT.

The V and J genes are TRBV7-6 and TRBJ2-3; D remains unclear. CDR3 size: 14 residues. The germline V gene has CDR1 SGHVS and CDR2 FNYEAQ. Trimming removed 1 base at V and 6 bases at J, with 11 bases between. CDR3 nucleotide sequence: TGTGCCAGCAGCTTAGGTGCGGCGTTTGATACGCAGTATTTT. Translated, it gives CASSLGAAFDTQYF.

CDR3 in DNA: TGCAGCGTGATACGGACAGGATCACCTAACTATGGCTACACCTTC. Amino acids: CSVIRTGSPNYGYTF. V is TRBV29-1 and J is TRBJ1-2; 7 nucleotides align to TRBD1. The CDR3 is 15 residues long. CDR1 SQVTM and CDR2 ANQGSEA come from the germline V gene. V shed 6 bases, J shed 0 bases, and the junction held 10 bases outside the gene matches. The whole variable domain, remainder taken from reference TRBV29-1 and TRBJ1-2, is SAVISQKPSRDICQRGTSLTIQCQVDSQVTMMFWYRQQPGQSLTLIATANQGSEATYESGFVIDKFPISRPNLTFSTLTVSNMSPEDSSIYLCSVIRTGSPNYGYTFGSGTRLTVV.

In the case of this clonotype: A junction boundary mismatches the germline segment, possibly from a read error. The chain employs TRBV5-1 and TRBJ1-4; D remains ambiguous. The V gene's germline CDR1 is SGHRS and CDR2 YFSETQ. The CDR3 loop spans 13 amino acids. The CDR3, as DNA: TGCGCCAGCAGCTTTGGGGAAAATGAAAACCTGTTTTTT. It translates to CASSFGENENLFF.

This chain joins TRBV10-2 and TRBJ2-5, with 8 bases identical to TRBD2. The CDR3 sequence is 15 residues long. CDR1 and CDR2 from the germline V gene are WSHSY and SAAADI. V lost 0 bases, J lost 5 bases, and 5 bases stayed unmatched. In DNA form, the CDR3 reads TGCGCCAGCAGTGAGTCGGGGACTAGAGGGGAGACCCAGTACTTC. Its protein is CASSESGTRGETQYF.